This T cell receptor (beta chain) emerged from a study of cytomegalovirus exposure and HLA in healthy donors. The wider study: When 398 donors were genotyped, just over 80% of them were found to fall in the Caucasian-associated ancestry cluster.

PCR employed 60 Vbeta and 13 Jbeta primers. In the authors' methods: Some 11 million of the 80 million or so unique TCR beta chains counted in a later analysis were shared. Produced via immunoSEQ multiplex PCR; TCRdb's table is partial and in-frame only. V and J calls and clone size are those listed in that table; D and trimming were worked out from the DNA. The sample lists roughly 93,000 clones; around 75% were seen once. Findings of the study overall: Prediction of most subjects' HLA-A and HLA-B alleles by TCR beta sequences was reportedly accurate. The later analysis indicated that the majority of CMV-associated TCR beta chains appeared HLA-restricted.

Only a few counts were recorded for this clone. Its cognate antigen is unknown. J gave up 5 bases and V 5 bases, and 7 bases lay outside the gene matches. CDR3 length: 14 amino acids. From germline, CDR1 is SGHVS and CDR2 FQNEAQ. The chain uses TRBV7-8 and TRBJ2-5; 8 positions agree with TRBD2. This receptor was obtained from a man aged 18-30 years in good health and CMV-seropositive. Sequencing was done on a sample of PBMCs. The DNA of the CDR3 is TGTGCCAGCAGCCTCGGGGGGGCAGGGGAGACCCAGTACTTC. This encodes CASSLGGAGETQYF.